The clone carrying this TCR beta chain turned up a few times. What it binds is not known. V trimming: 3 bases; J trimming: 2 bases; junction bases outside the gene matches: 6. The CDR3 is 17 amino acids. The V gene's germline CDR1 is SGHRS and CDR2 YFSETQ. TCRdb itself ran the 5' RACE reads through MiXCR, one entry per CDR3 protein. The sample carries some 500,000 distinct CDR3 sequences, less than 15% recorded once. The data belong to a study of T cells after yellow fever vaccination. Notes on the study in general: Booster samples showed a return of most primary-vaccination clones (about 97% CD4, 88% CD8). The secondary T-cell response peaked on day 5, not day 15, but was weaker.

The J gene is TRBJ2-2, the V gene TRBV5-1, with 11 bases that match TRBD2. This TCR derives from a man aged 25-45 years who received the YFV17D yellow fever vaccine. Specimen: PBMCs, collected on the day of the yellow fever booster vaccination. The CDR3 loop is CASSSLLAGGNTGELFF. The CDR3, as DNA: TGCGCCAGCAGCTCCCTGCTAGCGGGAGGTAACACCGGGGAGCTGTTTTTT.